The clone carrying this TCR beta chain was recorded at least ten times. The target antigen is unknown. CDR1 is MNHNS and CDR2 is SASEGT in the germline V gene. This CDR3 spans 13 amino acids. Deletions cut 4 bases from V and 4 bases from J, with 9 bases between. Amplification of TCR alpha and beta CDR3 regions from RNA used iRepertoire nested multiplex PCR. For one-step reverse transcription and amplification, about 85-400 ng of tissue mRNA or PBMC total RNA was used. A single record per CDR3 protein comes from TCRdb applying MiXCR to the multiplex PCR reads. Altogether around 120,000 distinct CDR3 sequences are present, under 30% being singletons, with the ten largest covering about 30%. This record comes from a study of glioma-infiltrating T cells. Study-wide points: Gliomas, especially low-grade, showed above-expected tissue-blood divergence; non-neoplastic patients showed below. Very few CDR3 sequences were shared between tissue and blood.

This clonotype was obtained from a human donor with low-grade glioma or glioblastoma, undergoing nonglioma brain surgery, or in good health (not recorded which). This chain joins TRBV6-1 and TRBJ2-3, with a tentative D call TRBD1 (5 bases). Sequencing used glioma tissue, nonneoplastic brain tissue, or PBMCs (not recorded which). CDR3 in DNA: TGTGCCAGCAGTGTAGACAGACCAGATACGCAGTATTTT. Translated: CASSVDRPDTQYF.